This T cell receptor (beta chain) was obtained from a study of T cells in Graves' hyperthyroidism and ophthalmopathy (dated by TCRdb to about 2019). Concerning the study at large: Peripheral blood was sampled at the time of initial diagnosis, prior to any treatment. TCR Vbeta CDR3 sequencing of 130 to 150 peripheral blood samples (over 40 ophthalmopathy, around 80 hyperthyroidism and about 17 progressor patients) is reported in the paper. The roughly 94 discovery patients were randomly divided into training and test sets at a 7:3 ratio. Prospective prediction of ophthalmopathy was tested in an independent validation cohort of 18 to 20 hyperthyroidism patients and 15 to 17 patients who later progressed to ophthalmopathy. Following sampling, methimazole starting at 30 mg daily was given to hyperthyroidism patients, and high-dose intravenous methylprednisolone was given to ophthalmopathy patients. In several Graves' hyperthyroidism patients, the study also compared T-cell repertoires from thyroid tissue with T-cell repertoires from blood. A discovery cohort of around 100 patients, roughly 45 with Graves' ophthalmopathy and approximately 57 with stable Graves' hyperthyroidism, was used to find distinguishing TCR V-J signatures. General conclusions and limits of the study: Most expanded thyroid clonotypes (frequency above 0.001) were also detected in blood, suggesting blood repertoires may reflect thyroid immune responses. Sample size was not statistically predetermined, and investigators were not blinded to group allocation. A 13 V-J signature model separated ophthalmopathy from stable hyperthyroidism, with 87.88% sensitivity and 81% to 82% specificity in cross-validation and 80%/75% in testing. During validation, the model predicted progression to ophthalmopathy a median of around 7 months ahead of onset, with just under 71% sensitivity and 72.22% specificity.

Hyperthyroidism patients were aged 18 to 65 years and newly diagnosed, with disease duration of less than 2 months. The study excluded patients with uncontrolled infections, other autoimmune diseases, pregnancy or lactation. Diagnoses were based on clinical symptoms, serum thyroxine and TRAb, thyroid ultrasound and orbital computed tomography. Blood from progressor patients was drawn when they were first diagnosed with hyperthyroidism, before any ophthalmopathy symptoms appeared. Ficoll-Paque density gradient centrifugation was used to isolate PBMCs from around 10 ml of fresh peripheral blood. Patients classed as progressors first received a Graves' hyperthyroidism diagnosis and then went on to develop ophthalmopathy during follow-up. Total RNA was extracted using Trizol reagent, and RNA quality was assessed on an Agilent 2100 Bioanalyzer. This clonotype was seen many times. The antigen this receptor binds is unknown. The sample holds no much larger clone one base away, and base qualities are not on file.

There are 15 amino acids in the CDR3, from cysteine to phenylalanine inclusive. This entry keeps only the CDR3 DNA: 45 bases, framed from base 1. For CDR1 and CDR2, the germline V gene lists SNHLY and FYNNEI. The junction shows trimming of 2 bases on V and 0 bases on J, plus 9 bases between the germline ends. TCR beta CDR3 regions were amplified from RNA transcripts. The TCR CDR3 was subjected to a first round of RT-PCR using the HTBI primer set and the Qiagen OneStep RT-PCR kit. Libraries were constructed in a second round of multiplex PCR, after which size selection and purification were performed. Libraries were sequenced paired-end with 100 bp reads on an Illumina HiSeq2000. The authors' analysis ran thus. SOAPnuke was used to process the raw data, removing reads that contained adapters or uncalled bases, had a mean Phred below 15, or lacked an exact match to the constant primer or identifier. COPE v1.2.5 was used to merge high-quality paired reads, and clonotypes were defined as unique nucleotide sequences. MiTCR v1.1 was used to align clonotypes to the IMGT TRBV, TRBD and TRBJ reference segments. Only V-J combinations with frequency above 0.0001, covering about 99% of repertoires, were analysed. A TCS score was defined as the ratio of F50 (clonal expansion) to E x V (chaos), with BLOSUM62-based TCRdist applied between CDR3 peptides within each V-J. Welch's t-statistics and random forest reduced around 510 V-J features to about 12, which were used in a naive Bayes classifier (R e1071). The public reads were quality trimmed at Q25 with fastp and then assembled into clones with MiXCR by TCRdb, keeping productive beta chains. Duplicate CDR3 protein sequences are folded into a single record with the most common DNA and genes. TCRdb, rather than the study authors, made the V and J calls. A total of 730,000 or so distinct CDR3 sequences appear in this sample, under 20% of them only once. The ten largest clones take up over 15% of the sample.

The clonotype was recovered from a woman aged 45-60 years with Graves' hyperthyroidism that later progressed to Graves' ophthalmopathy. Sequenced material: blood. The sequence links TRBV2 to TRBJ2-3; the D gene identity is not certain. The CDR3 protein: CASSEMAGSTDTQYF. DNA sequence: TGTGCCAGCAGTGAAATGGCAGGTAGCACAGATACGCAGTATTTT.